Presented here are 14 T cell receptor beta chains from one specimen sequenced in a study of T cells in Graves' hyperthyroidism and ophthalmopathy. Amplified regions were TCR beta CDR3 sequences from RNA transcripts. The HTBI primer set drove a first-round RT-PCR of the TCR CDR3. MiXCR, applied by TCRdb to the multiplex PCR reads, yields one record per CDR3 protein. This sample has roughly 420,000 distinct CDR3 sequences, with approximately 14% found just once. The sequencing input was blood. These TCRs come from a woman aged 18 to 35 with Graves' hyperthyroidism.

This clonotype was seen more than once but under ten times. The chain combines TRBV18 with TRBJ2-1, with 7 bases identical to TRBD2. This CDR3 spans 14 amino acids. Per the germline V gene, CDR1 is KGHSH and CDR2 is LQKENI. The trim removed 8 bases at V and 8 bases at J, leaving 12 bases unmatched. The CDR3 protein is CASPGGRGEDEQFF. DNA for the CDR3: TGTGCCAGCCCGGGGGGAAGGGGTGAAGATGAGCAGTTCTTC.

The V gene is TRBV3-1, the J gene TRBJ2-7, with 10 bases matching TRBD2. Germline assignment: CDR1 LGHDT and CDR2 YNNKEL (reference sequence). The CDR3 has 18 amino acids. After removal of 0 bases from V and 0 bases from J, the junction contained 8 bases not matched to a gene. The chain's CDR3 is CASSQDSSGGPSSYEQYF. The DNA for the CDR3 is TGTGCCAGCAGCCAAGATTCTAGCGGGGGCCCGAGCTCCTACGAGCAGTACTTC.

Ten or more counts support this clonotype. The rearrangement uses TRBV2 and TRBJ1-5, with D unresolved. Trimming left V 9 bases short and J 3 bases short, with 15 bases between. CDR1 and CDR2 (germline): SNHLY, FYNNEI. The CDR3 covers 14 residues. CDR3 nucleotides: TGTGCCAGGGGCACCGGGCCGTCCAATCAGCCCCAGCATTTT. Residues: CARGTGPSNQPQHF.

The table lists this clonotype with a count of one. This may be a read error: a much more frequent sequence differs by one nucleotide. The gene calls are TRBV3-1 and TRBJ2-7; D is perhaps TRBD1 (6 bases). CDR3 size: 15 residues. CDR1 LGHDT and CDR2 YNNKEL come from the germline V gene (reference sequence). DNA for the CDR3: TGTGCCAGCAGCCCGACCGCGACAGGACTTTACGAGCGGTACTTC. This gives the protein CASSPTATGLYERYF.

The V and J genes are TRBV7-2 and TRBJ1-3; 7 bases match TRBD1. J lost 0 bases, V lost 5 bases, and 10 bases had no gene match. CDR3 length: 17 amino acids. Per germline, CDR1 SGHTA and CDR2 FQGNSA. The CDR3 reads CASSTGQARFSGNTIYF. The CDR3 DNA is TGTGCCAGCAGCACTGGACAGGCAAGATTCTCTGGAAACACCATATATTTT.

This clonotype was seen repeatedly, ten times or more. The chain carries TRBV11-3 and TRBJ2-1; perhaps TRBD1 as D (6 bases). V lost 7 bases and J lost 5, with 15 bases in between. Germline V gene data show CDR1 as SGHNT and CDR2 as YENEEA. The CDR3 is made up of 14 amino acids. Written as DNA, the CDR3 is TGTGCCAGCAACATACAGGGATCGGACAATGAGCAGTTCTTC. Amino acids: CASNIQGSDNEQFF.

This clonotype came up many times. V and J are TRBV7-6 and TRBJ1-1, with TRBD1 as a possible D gene (6 bases). V lost 0 bases and J lost 3, with 14 bases in between. Germline CDR1 reads SGHVS; CDR2 reads FNYEAQ. This CDR3 spans 16 amino acids. The CDR3 sequence: CASSLAGRGLYTEAFF. The CDR3 DNA sequence: TGTGCCAGCAGCTTAGCTGGGCGGGGGCTTTACACTGAAGCTTTCTTT.

The J gene is TRBJ2-3, the V gene TRBV24-1; 9 bases agree with TRBD2. The CDR3 covers 15 residues. Trimming took 6 bases from V and 4 from J; bases not matched to a gene: 7. CDR1 and CDR2 from the germline V gene are KGHDR and SFDVKD. The CDR3 here is CATSLGLAGSDTQYF. The CDR3 region has the DNA TGTGCCACCAGTTTGGGTCTAGCGGGATCAGATACGCAGTATTTT.

This clonotype was seen ten or more times. This sequence joins TRBV12-5 and TRBJ1-4, with D perhaps matching TRBD1 (6 bases). Germline assignment: CDR1 LGHNT and CDR2 FRNRAP. The CDR3 has 15 amino acids. Trimming took 5 bases from V and 0 from J, leaving 10 bases between them. DNA for the CDR3: TGTGCTAGTGGTCCTGGACAGACAACTAATGAAAAACTGTTTTTT. Residues: CASGPGQTTNEKLFF.

This clonotype was found a few times. The chain is built from TRBV6-4 and TRBJ2-3, with 8 bases matching TRBD2. The CDR3 has 15 residues. The V and J ends lost 3 bases and 3 bases, in that order; junction bases with no gene match: 5. The germline V gene encodes CDR1 MRHNA and CDR2 SNTAGT. In nucleotides, the CDR3 is TGTGCCAGCAGTGAGACGGGGGGGCCGACAGATACGCAGTATTTT. It yields the protein CASSETGGPTDTQYF.

This clonotype was picked up a small number of times. V usage is TRBV25-1 and J usage is TRBJ2-2; maybe TRBD1 (6 bases). The germline CDR1 and CDR2 sequences are MGHDK and SYGVNS. The CDR3 totals 13 residues. The CDR3 DNA is TGTCGCTTTGGACAGTTGAACACCGGGGAGCTGTTTTTT. Its translation is CRFGQLNTGELFF.

This clonotype was detected ten times or more. CDR3 sequence (DNA): TGTGCCTGGAGTGGGACAGGACGGGGCTACACCTTC. As protein: CAWSGTGRGYTF. The chain recombines TRBV30 with TRBJ1-2, with TRBD1 identical over 7 bases. The length of the CDR3 is 12 residues. The germline V gene has CDR1 GTSNPN and CDR2 SVGIG (reference sequence). With 1 base clipped from V and 8 bases from J, the junction kept 4 bases outside the gene matches.

This clonotype was counted between two and nine times. The V and J genes are TRBV20-1 and TRBJ2-3, with 12 positions matching TRBD1. V trimming: 1 base; J trimming: 3 bases; junction bases outside the gene matches: 5. The CDR3 consists of 16 residues. The germline gives CDR1 DFQATT, CDR2 SNEGSKA (reference sequence). CDR3 bases: TGCAGTGCTAGAGTTGGGACAGGGGGCTTGACAGATACGCAGTATTTT. It yields the protein CSARVGTGGLTDTQYF.

This clonotype was found many times. CDR3 residues: CSAESGGNSYEQYF. DNA of the CDR3: TGCAGTGCCGAAAGCGGGGGTAACTCCTACGAGCAGTACTTC. The chain joins TRBV20-1 to TRBJ2-7; TRBD2 aligns across 8 bases. Per germline, CDR1 DFQATT and CDR2 SNEGSKA (reference sequence). The CDR3 runs to 14 residues. J lost 0 bases, V lost 6 bases, and 7 bases had no gene match.